This T cell receptor beta chain appears in the sequencing data of a study of long-term antiretroviral therapy in people with HIV. Sequencing relied on immunoSEQ assay v3.0, run at survey level. Generated by immunoSEQ multiplex PCR, the TCRdb table keeps only in-frame clones and is missing some. The table includes 25,000 to 30,000 clones, around 83% detected once. V lost 3 bases and J lost 0, with 3 bases in between. The CDR3 runs to 13 residues. The germline CDR1 and CDR2 sequences are MDHEN and SYDVKM. The sequence was collected from a man aged 45-65 years with HIV. This chain connects TRBV28 to TRBJ1-5, with D hard to call. Specimen: unsorted PBMCs, collected 2.9 years after starting antiretroviral therapy. CDR3 in amino acids: CASSLDSNQPQHF. CDR3 coding DNA: TGTGCCAGCAGTTTGGATAGCAATCAGCCCCAGCATTTT.